This TCR beta chain emerged from a study of cytomegalovirus exposure and HLA in healthy donors. Study as a whole: Of approximately 400 genotyped donors, approximately 84% clustered with self-reported Caucasian donors. Whole-study results and caveats: The records held CMV serostatus as the only immune exposure information.

60 Vbeta and 13 Jbeta primers were used in PCR. TCRdb's copy holds only in-frame clones and misses some; the assay was immunoSEQ multiplex PCR. Among roughly 160,000 clones listed, around 80% were seen once. Of note for this clone: The antigen remains undetermined.

The CDR3 runs 15 residues. In germline, CDR1 is SGHTA, CDR2 FQGNSA. With 5 bases removed from V and 3 bases from J, the gap between germline ends came to 14 bases. The source material was PBMCs. The source of this sequence is a middle-aged man in good health and CMV-seronegative. The chain couples TRBV7-2 to TRBJ2-1, with D perhaps matching TRBD2 (5 bases). For the CDR3, the DNA is TGTGCCAGCAGCGTGAGCGGAGGAGGCTACAATGAGCAGTTCTTC. Its protein product is CASSVSGGGYNEQFF.